Below, 18 T cell receptor beta chains from the same sample are listed, as sequenced in a study of identical twins. TCRdb itself ran the 5' RACE reads through MiXCR, one entry per CDR3 protein. The sample consists of 1.5 million to 2 million distinct CDR3 sequences, around 29% of them appearing once. The sample consisted of cord blood. The source of these receptors is a newborn girl in good health.

The chain employs TRBV12-3 or TRBV12-4 and TRBJ2-5, with D tentatively TRBD1 or TRBD2 (5 bases each). V lost 7 bases, J lost 11 bases, and 26 bases lay in between. The length of the CDR3 is 15 residues. In nucleotides, the CDR3 is TGTGCCAGCACCCCAGTAGCGAGGGGCTACAATGAGCAGTACTTC. This codes for CASTPVARGYNEQYF.

This clonotype occurred a few times. V and J are TRBV2 and TRBJ2-1; 9 positions match TRBD1. The CDR3 extends over 14 amino acids. Per the germline V gene, CDR1 is SNHLY and CDR2 is FYNNEI. V was pared by 8 bases and J by 3 bases, with 5 bases of the junction left unmatched. The CDR3 reads CASGEGQGYNEQFF. In DNA, the CDR3 is TGTGCCAGCGGAGAGGGACAGGGCTACAATGAGCAGTTCTTC.

The rearrangement links TRBV6-2 or TRBV6-3 to TRBJ2-7; D might be TRBD1 (6 bases). Germline loops: CDR1 MNHEY, CDR2 SVGEGT. V shed 8 bases and J shed 5 bases, with 22 bases lying between them. There are 15 residues in the CDR3. The CDR3 here is CASSNPQGFSNEQYF. CDR3 DNA sequence: TGTGCCAGCTCGAATCCACAGGGATTCAGCAACGAGCAGTACTTC.

The chain has TRBV21-1 and TRBJ2-7. TRBV21-1 is recorded as a pseudogene. The CDR3 contains 13 residues. CDR3 in DNA: TGTGCCAGCAGCAAAGGGGAATCCTACGAGCAGTACTTC. It specifies CASSKGESYEQYF.

The genes are TRBV7-9 and TRBJ1-5, with D perhaps matching TRBD1 (6 bases). The ends were cut back, 1 base at V and 9 bases at J, with 16 bases in the middle. The germline CDR1 and CDR2 sequences are SEHNR and FQNEAQ (reference sequence). The CDR3 totals 15 residues. This CDR3 reads CASSLGGGASRPQHF. CDR3 nucleotides: TGTGCCAGCAGCTTAGGAGGGGGGGCGAGTCGGCCCCAGCATTTT.

As to this clonotype: Germline and junction disagree at one end, which may indicate a read error. CDR3 nucleotides: TGCACCAGCAGCTTTGGGGGCCAGAGGTACGAGCAGTACTTC. Encoded protein: CTSSFGGQRYEQYF. The V call is TRBV5-1, the J call TRBJ2-7; a weak D match, TRBD1 (6 bases). The CDR3 loop spans 14 amino acids. Germline V gives CDR1 SGHRS, CDR2 YFSETQ.

This chain uses TRBV4-1 with TRBJ2-1, with D uncertain. CDR3 length: 17 amino acids. Trimming shortened V by 2 bases and J by 5 bases, and 19 bases separated the two germline ends. Germline lookup yields CDR1 MGHRA and CDR2 YSYEKL. CDR3: CASSQRTVRTDDNEQFF. DNA of the CDR3: TGCGCCAGCAGCCAAAGGACGGTTCGGACGGATGACAATGAGCAGTTCTTC.

This clonotype was counted between two and nine times. The chain has TRBV20-1 and TRBJ1-2, with a weak D call TRBD1 (5 bases). The CDR3 is made up of 15 amino acids. V shed 0 bases and J shed 2 bases, with 13 bases lying between them. Germline CDR1 reads DFQATT; CDR2 reads SNEGSKA (reference sequence). The CDR3 DNA is TGCAGTGCTAGAGATAGCGAGGCAGGGAACTATGGCTACACCTTC. Its translation is CSARDSEAGNYGYTF.

The V and J genes are TRBV28 and TRBJ2-4; D uncertain. The end of the DNA fits TRBJ2-7 better, so the J call may be wrong. CDR1 is MDHEN and CDR2 is SYDVKM in the germline V gene. This CDR3 is built from 15 residues. The DNA of the CDR3 is TGTGCCAGCAGTTCCCCTGTCACTCCCGTATACGAGCAGTACTTC. Protein sequence: CASSSPVTPVYEQYF.

The rearrangement uses TRBV5-1 and TRBJ2-7; no clear D. The germline V gene has CDR1 SGHRS and CDR2 YFSETQ. CDR3 length: 15 residues. The V gene lost 0 bases and the J gene lost 2 bases, with 12 bases spanning the gap. This CDR3 reads CASSLDSYPTYEQYF. CDR3 DNA: TGCGCCAGCAGCTTGGACTCCTACCCCACCTACGAGCAGTACTTC.

As DNA, the CDR3 is TGTGCCAGCAGCGTAGCTAGCGGGAGAGATACGCAGTATTTT. This translates into CASSVASGRDTQYF. The chain employs TRBV9 and TRBJ2-3; TRBD2 aligns across 10 bases. The germline V gene encodes CDR1 SGDLS and CDR2 YYNGEE. This CDR3 contains 14 residues. The trim removed 0 bases at V and 5 bases at J, leaving 0 bases unmatched.

The rearrangement links TRBV20-1 to TRBJ1-3; 10 nucleotides align to TRBD1. Trimming cost V 4 bases and J 7 bases; bases outside gene matches: 7. CDR1 and CDR2 (germline): DFQATT, SNEGSKA (reference sequence). The CDR3 is 14 amino acids. The CDR3 sequence: CSANRDRGKNTIYF. The CDR3 bases are TGCAGTGCTAACCGGGACAGGGGCAAGAACACCATATATTTT.

This clonotype appeared a few times. The rearrangement links TRBV5-1 to TRBJ2-3; D is perhaps TRBD2 (5 bases). V was shortened by 4 bases and J by 0 bases, with 15 bases between the two germline ends. Germline V gene sequence: CDR1 SGHRS, CDR2 YFSETQ. The CDR3 consists of 16 residues. This chain's CDR3 is CASSLEVPSSTDTQYF. CDR3 bases: TGCGCCAGCAGCCTGGAAGTCCCTAGCAGCACAGATACGCAGTATTTT.

Comments on this clonotype: It may be a read error: a sequence one base away is much more abundant. The gene calls are TRBV6-1 and TRBJ1-2, with D possibly TRBD1 on 6 matching bases. The CDR3 covers 14 residues. Germline lookup yields CDR1 MNHNS and CDR2 SASEGT. V was clipped by 5 bases and J by 4 bases, with 14 bases between them. CDR3 DNA sequence: TGTGCCAGCAGTCTACGACAGGTTAGCTATGGCTACACCTTC. Its translation is CASSLRQVSYGYTF.

The gene calls are TRBV7-9 and TRBJ1-1; D uncertain. Germline V gene sequence: CDR1 SEHNR, CDR2 FQNEAQ (reference sequence). This CDR3 region has 13 residues. Trimming shortened V by 10 bases and J by 1 base, and 13 bases separated the two germline ends. The CDR3 loop is CAIGFRENTEAFF. As DNA, the CDR3 is TGTGCCATCGGGTTTCGCGAGAACACTGAAGCTTTCTTT.

The rearrangement links TRBV4-1 to TRBJ2-2, with TRBD2 as a possible D gene (6 bases). The CDR3 covers 15 residues. V shed 6 bases and J shed 0 bases, with 11 bases lying between them. Germline CDR1 reads MGHRA; CDR2 reads YSYEKL. In DNA form, the CDR3 reads TGCGCCAGCAGTTATGGACTAACGAACACCGGGGAGCTGTTTTTT. Its translation is CASSYGLTNTGELFF.

In this sample, this clonotype turned up a few times. The CDR3 sequence is CASSVTGTYNEQFF. CDR3 coding DNA: TGTGCCAGCAGTGTAACGGGGACGTACAATGAGCAGTTCTTC. The V call is TRBV25-1, the J call TRBJ2-1; D tentatively fits TRBD1 or TRBD2 (5 bases each). The CDR3 has 14 residues. The germline V gene encodes CDR1 MGHDK and CDR2 SYGVNS. Trimming left V 4 bases short and J 4 bases short, with 11 bases between.

This clonotype showed up many times. The rearrangement joins TRBV5-1 to TRBJ2-7; 7 nucleotides line up with TRBD1. The germline V gene has CDR1 SGHRS and CDR2 YFSETQ. There are 14 residues in the CDR3. V shed 4 bases and J 3 bases; nucleotides not matched to a gene: 7. The CDR3 nucleotides are TGCGCCAGCAGCCTCCCCGGGACAGTCTACGAGCAGTACTTC. This translates into CASSLPGTVYEQYF.